A single sample is the source of the 12 T cell receptor beta chains below, sequenced in a study of radiotherapy plus CTLA-4 blockade in lung cancer. Some clones are missing from TCRdb's copy, which holds only in-frame ones; the method was immunoSEQ multiplex PCR. Of 75,000 to 95,000 clones listed, 72% were seen once; the top ten hold around 15%. Source: peripheral blood, taken from a patient treated with radiotherapy plus ipilimumab. The receptors shown here come from a human donor with non-small cell lung cancer that progressed on radiotherapy plus ipilimumab.

The V call is TRBV5-6, the J call TRBJ2-7; perhaps TRBD2 as D (6 bases). CDR1 and CDR2 from the germline V gene are SGHDT and YYEEEE. V lost 5 bases, J lost 3 bases, and 9 bases lay in between. The CDR3 extends over 12 amino acids. CDR3 loop: CASRGLDYEQYF. The CDR3, as DNA: TGTGCCAGCAGGGGACTCGACTACGAGCAGTACTTC.

J is TRBJ2-1 and V is TRBV19; maybe TRBD2 (5 bases). This CDR3 is 15 amino acids long. Per germline, CDR1 LNHDA and CDR2 SQIVND (reference sequence). V was shortened by 3 bases and J by 4 bases, with 13 bases between the two germline ends. The DNA for the CDR3 is TGTGCCAGTAGTATTAGGAACGGGGATTACAATGAGCAGTTCTTC. Translated, it gives CASSIRNGDYNEQFF.

The chain recombines TRBV7-3 with TRBJ2-7; 11 positions agree with TRBD2. This CDR3 is built from 18 residues. Germline assignment: CDR1 SGHTA and CDR2 FQGTGA. The ends lost 5 bases at V and 0 bases at J; junction bases unmatched: 12. The CDR3 here is CASSPRASGGPTSYEQYF. Written as DNA, the CDR3 is TGTGCCAGCAGCCCCCGGGCTAGCGGGGGGCCGACCTCCTACGAGCAGTACTTC. The complete variable domain, with remaining parts taken from reference TRBV7-3 and TRBJ2-7, reads GAGVSQTPSNKVTEKGKYVELRCDPISGHTALYWYRQSLGQGPEFLIYFQGTGAADDSGLPNDRFFAVRPEGSVSTLKIQRTERGDSAVYLCASSPRASGGPTSYEQYFGPGTRLTVT.

V usage is TRBV5-1 and J usage is TRBJ2-7; 11 bases align to TRBD2. The CDR3 is 16 amino acids. V lost 2 bases, J lost 5 bases, and 9 bases stayed unmatched. The V gene's germline CDR1 is SGHRS and CDR2 YFSETQ. The CDR3 DNA reads TGCGCCAGCAGCTTCGTACTAGCGGGGGATTTAAACGAGCAGTACTTC. Its protein is CASSFVLAGDLNEQYF.

With respect to this clone: A clone one base away is much larger, so this may be a read error. The rearrangement joins TRBV6-5 to TRBJ2-7; D is unresolved. V shed 5 bases and J shed 0 bases, with 5 bases lying between them. This CDR3 region has 12 residues. Germline V gene data show CDR1 as MNHEY and CDR2 as SVGAGI. The CDR3 DNA sequence: TGTGCCAGCAGTGAGCACTCCTACGAGCAGTACTTC. The encoded protein is CASSEHSYEQYF.

The V and J genes are TRBV5-6 and TRBJ1-1; tentative D call: TRBD1 (6 bases). Germline CDR1 and CDR2: SGHDT and YYEEEE. The CDR3 covers 15 residues. Between the trimmed V and J ends, which lost 0 bases and 3 bases, there was a span of 12 bases. The CDR3, as DNA: TGTGCCAGCAGCTTGGGGCCGGGACACTACACTGAAGCTTTCTTT. Its protein is CASSLGPGHYTEAFF.

The V gene is TRBV6-1, the J gene TRBJ2-6, with D unclear. This CDR3 is 16 amino acids long. The germline gives CDR1 MNHNS, CDR2 SASEGT. Trimming cost V 2 bases and J 0 bases, with 8 bases left between them. The DNA of the CDR3 is TGTGCCAGCAGTGAAAGGAAAAGCTCTGGGGCCAACGTCCTGACTTTC. Its translation: CASSERKSSGANVLTF.

The chain has TRBV7-2 and TRBJ1-5, with a tentative D call TRBD1 (6 bases). Germline CDR1 reads SGHTA; CDR2 reads FQGNSA. The CDR3 runs to 13 residues. V was cut by 5 bases and J by 3 bases, with 8 bases left in between. CDR3 in DNA: TGTGCCAGCAGCCGGACAGTCAATCAGCCCCAGCATTTT. Its translation: CASSRTVNQPQHF.

CDR3 nucleotide sequence: TGTGCCAGCAGCCAGACAGTCCAAGAGACCCAGTACTTC. Amino acid sequence: CASSQTVQETQYF. The chain links TRBV7-8 to TRBJ2-5, with D perhaps matching TRBD1 (5 bases). The length of the CDR3 is 13 residues. Between the trimmed V and J ends, which lost 5 bases and 1 base, there was a span of 8 bases. Germline V gene data show CDR1 as SGHVS and CDR2 as FQNEAQ.

The chain recombines TRBV4-1 with TRBJ1-1; maybe TRBD1 (6 bases). Trimming cost V 3 bases and J 4 bases, with 15 bases left between them. Germline assignment: CDR1 MGHRA and CDR2 YSYEKL. CDR3 size: 15 residues. The CDR3 DNA sequence: TGCGCCAGCAGCCAGGACAGACGGCAGGGCACTGAAGCTTTCTTT. This translates into CASSQDRRQGTEAFF.

This clone was detected a few times. The chain recombines TRBV5-4 with TRBJ2-5, with D perhaps being TRBD1 or TRBD2 (5 bases each). The CDR3 loop spans 14 amino acids. The V end was cut by 3 bases, the J end by 5 bases, with 14 bases between. From germline, CDR1 is SGHNT and CDR2 YYREEE (reference sequence). The DNA for the CDR3 is TGTGCCAGCAGCTCTACGGGGCTAGGGGAGACCCAGTACTTC. Encoded protein: CASSSTGLGETQYF.

This clone was counted a few times. This chain links TRBV6-1 with TRBJ1-5; D gene unclear. The V gene lost 2 bases and the J gene lost 5 bases, with 16 bases spanning the gap. CDR1 MNHNS and CDR2 SASEGT come from the germline V gene. This CDR3 is built from 16 residues. CDR3 nucleotide sequence: TGTGCCAGCAGTGAATTCCCCCGGATTTGGGATCAGCCCCAGCATTTT. It is translated as CASSEFPRIWDQPQHF.